What follows are 10 T cell receptor beta chains derived from one specimen sequenced in a study of response to subunit inactivated influenza vaccine. In TCRdb, the RT-PCR reads were re-called with MiXCR into one record per CDR3 protein. The sample yields roughly 630,000 distinct CDR3 sequences, less than 15% seen once. Sequenced here: PBMCs from blood, sampled 14 to 15 days before vaccination. The receptors derive from a man aged 50 or older who received an inactivated influenza vaccine.

The genes are TRBV5-1 and TRBJ1-1; no clear D gene. Germline-derived CDR1 and CDR2 are SGHRS and YFSETQ. V gave up 0 bases and J gave up 8 bases, with 8 bases separating them. This CDR3 is 12 amino acids long. The chain's CDR3 is CASSLGEPEAFF. In DNA, the CDR3 is TGCGCCAGCAGCTTGGGCGAACCGGAAGCTTTCTTT.

As DNA, the CDR3 is TGTGCCAGCAGGTCCCTGGTCGTGAACACTGAAGCTTTCTTT. Its protein product is CASRSLVVNTEAFF. This chain links TRBV25-1 with TRBJ1-1, with no clear D. Germline loops: CDR1 MGHDK, CDR2 SYGVNS. This CDR3 spans 14 amino acids. The V end was cut by 6 bases, the J end by 0 bases, with 11 bases between. Drawing the rest from reference TRBV25-1 and TRBJ1-1, the complete variable domain is EADIYQTPRYLVIGTGKKITLECSQTMGHDKMYWYQQDPGMELHLIHYSYGVNSTEKGDLSSESTVSRIRTEHFPLTLESARPSHTSQYLCASRSLVVNTEAFFGQGTRLTVV.

This clonotype was seen a handful of times. The V gene is TRBV6-5, the J gene TRBJ2-3; 7 bases map to TRBD2. CDR1 and CDR2 from the germline V gene are MNHEY and SVGAGI. The V and J ends lost 3 bases and 3 bases, in that order; junction bases with no gene match: 6. The CDR3 length is 15 residues. CDR3 sequence reads: CASSYTAGVTDTQYF. The CDR3 coding sequence is TGTGCCAGCAGTTATACGGCGGGAGTGACAGATACGCAGTATTTT.

The V and J genes are TRBV5-1 and TRBJ2-7; 7 positions agree with TRBD1. CDR3 length: 14 residues. CDR1 is SGHRS, CDR2 YFSETQ, per germline. With 7 bases clipped from V and 0 bases from J, the junction kept 7 bases outside the gene matches. The CDR3 region has the DNA TGCGCCAGCTTCCCCGGACAGGCCTCCTACGAGCAGTACTTC. Translated, it gives CASFPGQASYEQYF.

This clonotype has a handful of counts. V usage is TRBV6-5 and J usage is TRBJ2-3; the D gene is possibly TRBD2 (7 bases). From germline, CDR1 is MNHEY and CDR2 SVGAGI. The CDR3 loop spans 17 amino acids. V shed 2 bases and J shed 2 bases, with 17 bases lying between them. The CDR3, as DNA: TGTGCCAGCAGTTACATGGCGGGGGCGACGGCCACAGATACGCAGTATTTT. Its translation: CASSYMAGATATDTQYF.

In this sample, this clonotype turned up a few times. The CDR3 bases are TGTGCCAGCAGCTCACACCAGAACACCGGGGAGCTGTTTTTT. Its translation: CASSSHQNTGELFF. This chain links TRBV5-4 with TRBJ2-2; unclear D gene. CDR1 SGHNT and CDR2 YYREEE come from the germline V gene (reference sequence). V was cut by 3 bases and J by 1 base, with 7 bases left in between. The CDR3 runs 14 residues.

The table lists this clonotype with a few counts. V usage is TRBV30 and J usage is TRBJ1-2, with 7 bases identical to TRBD1. Trimming took 5 bases from V and 5 from J; bases not matched to a gene: 8. Germline lookup yields CDR1 GTSNPN and CDR2 SVGIG (reference sequence). The length of the CDR3 is 13 residues. CDR3 protein: CAWDLTGAYGYTF. The CDR3 nucleotides are TGTGCCTGGGATCTCACAGGGGCGTATGGCTACACCTTC. The variable domain in full, completed from reference TRBV30 and TRBJ1-2, reads SQTIHQWPATLVQPVGSPLSLECTVEGTSNPNLYWYRQAAGRGLQLLFYSVGIGQISSEVPQNLSASRPQDRQFILSSKKLLLSDSGFYLCAWDLTGAYGYTFGSGTRLTVV.

The CDR3: CASSFTGGAFEQFF. The CDR3 DNA reads as TGTGCCAGCAGTTTTACCGGGGGGGCCTTTGAGCAGTTCTTC. The gene calls are TRBV28 and TRBJ2-1; TRBD2 aligns across 8 bases. From germline, CDR1 is MDHEN and CDR2 SYDVKM. V was pared by 3 bases and J by 9 bases, with 7 bases of the junction left unmatched. This CDR3 spans 14 amino acids.

There are many counts of this clonotype. The chain links TRBV4-1 to TRBJ1-6; 7 nucleotides match TRBD1. In germline, CDR1 is MGHRA, CDR2 YSYEKL. There are 14 residues in the CDR3. V lost 1 base, J lost 9 bases, and 3 bases stayed unmatched. CDR3 residues: CASSQGTGRSPLHF. Here the CDR3 DNA reads TGCGCCAGCAGCCAAGGGACAGGCCGTTCACCCCTCCACTTT.

This sequence joins TRBV29-1 and TRBJ2-1; possible D gene TRBD2, 6 bases. Germline V lookup: CDR1 SQVTM, CDR2 ANQGSEA. The CDR3 has 13 residues. The V end was cut by 4 bases, the J end by 4 bases, with 11 bases between. The CDR3 DNA reads TGCAGCGTTGTCGGGGGATTTTACAATGAGCAGTTCTTC. It specifies CSVVGGFYNEQFF.